The sequence of this TCR beta chain was determined in a study of CD8+CD57+ T cells in acquired aplastic anemia. Turning to the study itself: Sorted CD4+ and CD8+ cells yielded DNA averaging approximately 3 ug. Where healthy donors were concerned, CD4+ cells averaged approximately 11 million reads. Overall study findings and caveats: Patients were compared with controls for CD8+ Simpson's diversity, and no significant difference emerged. Overlapping CD8+ CDR3 repertoires of patients and controls contained some 27 shared sequences.

CDR3 and TCR beta VDJ profiling relied on genomic DNA as the template. TCRdb re-called the reads through MiXCR, storing one row per CDR3 protein. The sample carries fewer than 200,000 distinct CDR3 sequences, 55% to 80% recorded once. The CDR3 has 15 residues. CDR1 SGDLS and CDR2 YYNGEE come from the germline V gene. Trimming took off 3 bases at V and 1 base at J, with 13 bases between the two ends. In regard to this clonotype: What it binds is not known.

The clonotype comes from a human donor in good health. The V call is TRBV9, the J call TRBJ1-1; unclear D gene. Source material: sorted CD4+, CD8+, or CD8+CD57+ T cells (not recorded which) from PBMCs. The CDR3 loop is CASSAHLGQNTEAFF. CDR3 nucleotide sequence: TGTGCCAGCAGCGCCCACCTCGGCCAGAACACTGAAGCTTTCTTT.